These 8 T cell receptor beta chains came from one sample sequenced in a study of shared clonotypes between healthy human individuals. The method was immunoSEQ multiplex PCR; TCRdb's version includes in-frame clones alone and lacks a portion of them. This sample carries around 1.4 million clones, 97% to 99% of them seen once, and the ten largest clones take under 0.45%. Sequences were obtained from naive CD4+ T cells sorted from blood. Subset of the sample: CD45RA+ positively selected. The source of these receptors is a man aged 25-45 years in good health.

The CDR3 DNA follows: TGTGCCAGCAGTTCGGAGGGAATGAACACTGAAGCTTTCTTT. Translated, it gives CASSSEGMNTEAFF. The V and J genes are TRBV7-2 and TRBJ1-1; D gene uncertain. CDR3 size: 14 residues. V shed 6 bases and J shed 0 bases, with 11 bases lying between them. In germline, CDR1 is SGHTA, CDR2 FQGNSA. Full variable domain (rest looked up from reference TRBV7-2 and TRBJ1-1): GAGVSQSPSNKVTEKGKDVELRCDPISGHTALYWYRQSLGQGLEFLIYFQGNSAPDKSGLPSDRFSAERTGGSVSTLTIQRTQQEDSAVYLCASSSEGMNTEAFFGQGTRLTVV.

The gene calls are TRBV5-1 and TRBJ2-1; 8 nucleotides line up with TRBD2. The CDR3 is 18 amino acids. From germline, CDR1 is SGHRS and CDR2 YFSETQ. V lost 0 bases and J lost 6; bases outside the gene matches: 14. Written as DNA, the CDR3 is TGCGCCAGCAGCTTGGAAGAGAAGCGACTAGCGAGTCCCAATGAGCAGTTCTTC. Translating it yields CASSLEEKRLASPNEQFF.

The genes are TRBV10-1 and TRBJ1-4; TRBD1 matches at 7 bases. In germline, CDR1 is WNHNN, CDR2 SYGVQD (reference sequence). V lost 4 bases, J lost 7 bases, and 12 bases stayed unmatched. This CDR3 spans 16 amino acids. This CDR3 reads CASSVGQAERSEKLFF. In nucleotides, the CDR3 is TGCGCCAGCAGTGTCGGACAGGCGGAACGGAGTGAAAAACTGTTTTTT.

This sequence joins TRBV7-8 and TRBJ2-7; tentative D call: TRBD1 (6 bases). Per germline, CDR1 SGHVS and CDR2 FQNEAQ. The V end was cut by 6 bases, the J end by 2 bases, with 14 bases between. The CDR3 totals 14 residues. The CDR3 DNA reads TGTGCCAGCAGTTGGGACAACGGGGCCTACGAGCAGTACTTC. It translates to CASSWDNGAYEQYF.

To note about this clone: The same CDR3 is also encoded by other DNA sequences in this sample. The V call is TRBV7-9, the J call TRBJ2-1; no definite D call. Germline values: CDR1 SEHNR, CDR2 FQNEAQ (reference sequence). Deletions cut 1 base from V and 3 bases from J, with 7 bases between. The CDR3 length is 14 residues. CDR3 sequence reads: CASSLVGDYNEQFF. In nucleotides, the CDR3 is TGTGCCAGCAGCTTAGTCGGAGACTACAATGAGCAGTTCTTC.

The gene calls are TRBV29-1 and TRBJ2-1; weak D call: TRBD2 (7 bases). Germline V gene lookup returns CDR1 SQVTM and CDR2 ANQGSEA. V lost 3 bases to trimming and J lost 6 bases, with 18 bases between them. The CDR3 is 15 residues long. This chain's CDR3 is CSVDRRRGPSNEQFF. The CDR3 DNA is TGCAGCGTTGACAGACGGCGGGGGCCCTCCAATGAGCAGTTCTTC.

The CDR3 region is CASSPGGTADNEQFF. The CDR3 DNA follows: TGCGCCAGCAGCCCGGGAGGGACAGCCGACAATGAGCAGTTCTTC. The V gene is TRBV5-1, the J gene TRBJ2-1; the D gene is possibly TRBD2 (8 bases). The CDR3 runs 15 residues. Trimming took 4 bases from V and 5 from J, leaving 16 bases between them. Germline V gene lookup returns CDR1 SGHRS and CDR2 YFSETQ. The entire variable domain, with the rest obtained from reference TRBV5-1 and TRBJ2-1, is as follows: KAGVTQTPRYLIKTRGQQVTLSCSPISGHRSVSWYQQTPGQGLQFLFEYFSETQRNKGNFPGRFSGRQFSNSRSEMNVSTLELGDSALYLCASSPGGTADNEQFFGPGTRLTVL.

The rearrangement joins TRBV11-2 to TRBJ2-3; TRBD1 might be the D (6 bases). CDR3 length: 13 residues. Germline CDR1 reads SGHAT; CDR2 reads FQNNGV. V shed 6 bases and J shed 4 bases, with 11 bases lying between them. DNA for the CDR3: TGTGCCAGCAGAATACAGGGTGCAGATACGCAGTATTTT. This sequence encodes CASRIQGADTQYF.